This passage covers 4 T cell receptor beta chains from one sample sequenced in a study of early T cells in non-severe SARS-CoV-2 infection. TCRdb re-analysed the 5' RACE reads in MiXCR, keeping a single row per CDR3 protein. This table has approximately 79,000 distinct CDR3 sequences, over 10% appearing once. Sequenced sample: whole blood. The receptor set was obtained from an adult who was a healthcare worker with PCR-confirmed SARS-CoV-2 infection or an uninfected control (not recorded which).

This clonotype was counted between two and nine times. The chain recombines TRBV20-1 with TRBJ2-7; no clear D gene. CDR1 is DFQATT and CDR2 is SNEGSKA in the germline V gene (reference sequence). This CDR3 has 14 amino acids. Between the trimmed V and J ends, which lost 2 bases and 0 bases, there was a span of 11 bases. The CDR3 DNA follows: TGCAGTGCTAGACGAAGTTTGGGCTCCTACGAGCAGTACTTC. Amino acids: CSARRSLGSYEQYF.

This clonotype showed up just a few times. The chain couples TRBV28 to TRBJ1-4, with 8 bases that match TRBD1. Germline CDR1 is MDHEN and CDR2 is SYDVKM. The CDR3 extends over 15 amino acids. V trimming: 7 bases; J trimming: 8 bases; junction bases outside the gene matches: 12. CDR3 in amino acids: CASTVNRGTTEKLFF. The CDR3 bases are TGTGCCAGCACCGTGAACAGGGGGACCACGGAAAAACTGTTTTTT.

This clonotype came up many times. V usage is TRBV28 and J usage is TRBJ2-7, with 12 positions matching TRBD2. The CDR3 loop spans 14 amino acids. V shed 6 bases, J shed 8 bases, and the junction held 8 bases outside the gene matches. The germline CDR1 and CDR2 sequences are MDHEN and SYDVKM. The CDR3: CASRRTSGGFKQYF. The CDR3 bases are TGTGCCAGCAGACGTACTAGCGGGGGGTTTAAGCAGTACTTC. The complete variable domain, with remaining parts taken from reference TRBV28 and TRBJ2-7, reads DVKVTQSSRYLVKRTGEKVFLECVQDMDHENMFWYRQDPGLGLRLIYFSYDVKMKEKGDIPEGYSVSREKKERFSLILESASTNQTSMYLCASRRTSGGFKQYFGPGTRLTVT.

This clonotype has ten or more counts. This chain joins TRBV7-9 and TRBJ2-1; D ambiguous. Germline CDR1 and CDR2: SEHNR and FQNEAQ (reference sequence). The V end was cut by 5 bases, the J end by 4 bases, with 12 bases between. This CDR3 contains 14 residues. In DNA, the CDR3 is TGTGCCAGCAGCCAGCTGCCGCCGTACAATGAGCAGTTCTTC. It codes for CASSQLPPYNEQFF.